This entry features one T cell receptor (beta chain) sequence. The source of the sample is a study of OX40 agonist ivuxolimab in advanced cancers. Study-level information: The dose-escalation group included hepatocellular carcinoma, melanoma, renal cell carcinoma and head and neck cancer.

From germline, CDR1 is SGHAT and CDR2 FQNNGV. V lost 5 bases to trimming and J lost 10 bases, with 23 bases between them. The CDR3 loop spans 15 amino acids. Sequenced by immunoSEQ multiplex PCR; TCRdb stores in-frame clones only, minus some. The sample shows roughly 100,000 clones, around 90% of them seen only once. This specimen consisted of CD4+ or CD8+ T cells sorted from blood, obtained in a trial of the OX40 agonist ivuxolimab. V gene TRBV11-2 combines with J gene TRBJ1-1; tentative D call: TRBD1 (6 bases). This clonotype originated in an adult with an advanced solid tumor such as melanoma, head and neck, liver or kidney cancer. The CDR3, as DNA: TGTGCCAGCAGCCGAATTAGGGGAAAGACAGGTCGAGCTTTCTTT. Encoded protein: CASSRIRGKTGRAFF.